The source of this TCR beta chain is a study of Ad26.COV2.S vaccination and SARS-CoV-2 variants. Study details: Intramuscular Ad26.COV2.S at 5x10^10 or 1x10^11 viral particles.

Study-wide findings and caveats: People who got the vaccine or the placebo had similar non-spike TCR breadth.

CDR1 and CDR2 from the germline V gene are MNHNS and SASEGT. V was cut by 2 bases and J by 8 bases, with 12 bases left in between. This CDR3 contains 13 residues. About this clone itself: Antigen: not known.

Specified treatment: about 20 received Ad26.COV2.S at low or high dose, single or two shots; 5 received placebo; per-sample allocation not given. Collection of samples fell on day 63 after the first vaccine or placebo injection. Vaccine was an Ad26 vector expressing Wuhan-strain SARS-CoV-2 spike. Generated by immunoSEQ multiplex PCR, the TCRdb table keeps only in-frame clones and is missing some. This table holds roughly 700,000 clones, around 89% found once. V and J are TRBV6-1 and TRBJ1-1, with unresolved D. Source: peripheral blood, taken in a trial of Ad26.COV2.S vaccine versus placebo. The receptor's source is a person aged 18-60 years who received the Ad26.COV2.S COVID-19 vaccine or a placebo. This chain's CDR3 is CASSESGRWEAFF. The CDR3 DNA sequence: TGTGCCAGCAGTGAATCGGGGAGGTGGGAAGCTTTCTTT.